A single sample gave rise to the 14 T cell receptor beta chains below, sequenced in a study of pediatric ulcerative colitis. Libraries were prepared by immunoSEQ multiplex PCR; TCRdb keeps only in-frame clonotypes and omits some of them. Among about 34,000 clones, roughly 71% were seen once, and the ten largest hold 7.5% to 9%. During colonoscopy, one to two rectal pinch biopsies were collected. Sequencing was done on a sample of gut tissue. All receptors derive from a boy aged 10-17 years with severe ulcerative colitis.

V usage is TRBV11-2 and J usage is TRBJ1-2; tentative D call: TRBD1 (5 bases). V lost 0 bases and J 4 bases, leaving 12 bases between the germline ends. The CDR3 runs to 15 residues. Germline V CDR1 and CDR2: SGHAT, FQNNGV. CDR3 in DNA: TGTGCCAGCAGCTTAGAGGGGGAGGGGAGCTATGGCTACACCTTC. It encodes CASSLEGEGSYGYTF.

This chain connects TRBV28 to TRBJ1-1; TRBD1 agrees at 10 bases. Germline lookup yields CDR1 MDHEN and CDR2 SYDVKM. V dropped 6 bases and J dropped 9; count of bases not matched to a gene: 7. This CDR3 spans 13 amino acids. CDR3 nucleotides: TGTGCCAGCAGACCTCCGGGACAGGGGAAAGCTTTCTTT. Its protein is CASRPPGQGKAFF. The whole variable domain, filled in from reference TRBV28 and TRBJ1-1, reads DVKVTQSSRYLVKRTGEKVFLECVQDMDHENMFWYRQDPGLGLRLIYFSYDVKMKEKGDIPEGYSVSREKKERFSLILESASTNQTSMYLCASRPPGQGKAFFGQGTRLTVV.

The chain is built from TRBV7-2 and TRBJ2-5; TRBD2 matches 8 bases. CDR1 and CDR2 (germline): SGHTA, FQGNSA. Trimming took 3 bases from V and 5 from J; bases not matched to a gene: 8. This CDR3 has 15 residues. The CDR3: CASSLQAGVRETQYF. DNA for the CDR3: TGTGCCAGCAGCTTGCAAGCGGGGGTTAGGGAGACCCAGTACTTC.

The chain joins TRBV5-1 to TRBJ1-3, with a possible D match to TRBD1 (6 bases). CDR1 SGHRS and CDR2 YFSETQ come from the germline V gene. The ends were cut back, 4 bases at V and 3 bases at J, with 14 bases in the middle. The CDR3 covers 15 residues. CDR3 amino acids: CASSGTGNIGNTIYF. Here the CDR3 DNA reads TGCGCCAGCAGCGGAACAGGGAACATTGGAAACACCATATATTTT.

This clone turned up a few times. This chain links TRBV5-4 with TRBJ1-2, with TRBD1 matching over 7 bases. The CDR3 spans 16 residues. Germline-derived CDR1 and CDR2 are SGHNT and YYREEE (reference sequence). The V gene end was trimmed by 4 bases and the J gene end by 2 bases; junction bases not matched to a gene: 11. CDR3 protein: CASSPLVGTENYGYTF. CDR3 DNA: TGTGCCAGCAGCCCATTGGTGGGGACAGAAAACTATGGCTACACCTTC.

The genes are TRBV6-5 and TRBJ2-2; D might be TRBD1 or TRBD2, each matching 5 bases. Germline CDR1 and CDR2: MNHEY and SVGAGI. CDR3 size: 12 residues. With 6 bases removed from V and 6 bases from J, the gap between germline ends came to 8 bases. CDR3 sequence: CASSLGAGELFF. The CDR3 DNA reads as TGTGCCAGCAGCCTGGGGGCCGGGGAGCTGTTTTTT.

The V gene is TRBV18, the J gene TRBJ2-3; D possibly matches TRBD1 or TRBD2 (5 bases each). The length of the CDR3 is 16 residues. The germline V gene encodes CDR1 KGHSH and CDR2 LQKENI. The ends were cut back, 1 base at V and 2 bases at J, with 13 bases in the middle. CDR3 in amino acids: CASSPLSGGFTDTQYF. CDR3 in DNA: TGTGCCAGCTCACCACTTAGTGGGGGATTCACAGATACGCAGTATTTT.

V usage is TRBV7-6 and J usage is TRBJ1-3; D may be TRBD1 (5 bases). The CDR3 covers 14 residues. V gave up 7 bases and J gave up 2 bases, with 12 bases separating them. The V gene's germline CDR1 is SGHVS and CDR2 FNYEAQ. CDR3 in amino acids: CASNSGKAGNTIYF. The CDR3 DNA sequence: TGTGCCAGCAATTCAGGGAAGGCTGGAAACACCATATATTTT.

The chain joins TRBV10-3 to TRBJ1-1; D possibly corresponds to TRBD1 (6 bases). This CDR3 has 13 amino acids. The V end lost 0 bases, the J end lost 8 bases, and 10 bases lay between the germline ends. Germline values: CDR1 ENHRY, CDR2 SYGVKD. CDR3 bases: TGTGCCATCAGTGAGTCCGGGGGGGCCGAAGCTTTCTTT. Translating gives CAISESGGAEAFF.

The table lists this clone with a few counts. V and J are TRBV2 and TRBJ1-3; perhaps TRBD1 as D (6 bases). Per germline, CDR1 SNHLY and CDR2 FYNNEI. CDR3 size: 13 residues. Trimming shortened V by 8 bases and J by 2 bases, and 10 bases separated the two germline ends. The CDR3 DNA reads TGTGCCAGCTATTACAGGGCTGGAAACACCATATATTTT. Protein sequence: CASYYRAGNTIYF.

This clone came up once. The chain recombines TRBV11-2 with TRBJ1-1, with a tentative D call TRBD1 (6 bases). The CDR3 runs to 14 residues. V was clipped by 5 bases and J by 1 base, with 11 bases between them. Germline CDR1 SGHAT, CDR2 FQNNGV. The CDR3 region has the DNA TGTGCCAGCAGCGAAACAGGGAGGAACACTGAAGCTTTCTTT. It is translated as CASSETGRNTEAFF.

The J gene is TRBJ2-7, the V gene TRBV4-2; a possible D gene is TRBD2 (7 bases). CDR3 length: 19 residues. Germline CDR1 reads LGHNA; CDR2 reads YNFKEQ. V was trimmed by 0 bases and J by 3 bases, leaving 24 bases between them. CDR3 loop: CASSQDLVGGHIKDYEQYF. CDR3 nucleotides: TGTGCCAGCAGCCAAGATCTAGTGGGGGGGCATATAAAGGACTACGAGCAGTACTTC.

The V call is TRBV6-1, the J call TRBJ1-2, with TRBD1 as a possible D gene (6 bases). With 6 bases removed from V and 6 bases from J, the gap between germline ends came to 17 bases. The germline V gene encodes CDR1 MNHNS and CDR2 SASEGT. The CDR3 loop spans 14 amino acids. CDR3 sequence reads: CASRYFTGNDGYTF. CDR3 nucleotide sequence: TGTGCCAGCAGATACTTTACAGGGAACGATGGCTACACCTTC.

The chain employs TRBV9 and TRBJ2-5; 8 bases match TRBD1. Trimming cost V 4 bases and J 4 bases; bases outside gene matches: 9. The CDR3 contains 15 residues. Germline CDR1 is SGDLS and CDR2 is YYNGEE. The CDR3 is CASSLGPTGGETQYF. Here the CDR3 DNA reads TGTGCCAGCAGCCTCGGGCCAACAGGGGGAGAGACCCAGTACTTC.